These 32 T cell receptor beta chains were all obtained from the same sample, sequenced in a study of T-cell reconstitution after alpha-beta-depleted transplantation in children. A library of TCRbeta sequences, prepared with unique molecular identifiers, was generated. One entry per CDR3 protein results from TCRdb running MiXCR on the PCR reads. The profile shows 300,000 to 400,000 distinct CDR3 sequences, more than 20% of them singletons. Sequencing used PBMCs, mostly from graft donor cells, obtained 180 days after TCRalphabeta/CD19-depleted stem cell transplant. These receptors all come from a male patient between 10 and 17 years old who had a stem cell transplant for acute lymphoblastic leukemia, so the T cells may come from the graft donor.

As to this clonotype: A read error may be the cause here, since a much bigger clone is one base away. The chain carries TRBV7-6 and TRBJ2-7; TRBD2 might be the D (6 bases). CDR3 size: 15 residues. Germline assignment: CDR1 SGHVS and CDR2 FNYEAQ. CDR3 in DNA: TGTGCCGGCAGCCCGGCGGGACGGAGCTCCTACGAGCAGTACTTC. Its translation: CAGSPAGRSSYEQYF.

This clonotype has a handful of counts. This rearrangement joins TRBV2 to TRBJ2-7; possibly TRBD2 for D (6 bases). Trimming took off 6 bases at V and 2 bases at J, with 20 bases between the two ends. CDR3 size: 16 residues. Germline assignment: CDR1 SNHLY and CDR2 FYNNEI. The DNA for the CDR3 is TGTGCCAGCAGCCCCCGGGGGAGGAGGCTCCCCTACGAGCAGTACTTC. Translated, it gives CASSPRGRRLPYEQYF.

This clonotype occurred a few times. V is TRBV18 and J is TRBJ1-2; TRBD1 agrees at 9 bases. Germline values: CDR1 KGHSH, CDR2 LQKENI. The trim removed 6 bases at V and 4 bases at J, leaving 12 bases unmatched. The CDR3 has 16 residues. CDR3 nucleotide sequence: TGTGCCAGCTCCCCCGGGACAGGGAAAAGAAGCTATGGCTACACCTTC. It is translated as CASSPGTGKRSYGYTF.

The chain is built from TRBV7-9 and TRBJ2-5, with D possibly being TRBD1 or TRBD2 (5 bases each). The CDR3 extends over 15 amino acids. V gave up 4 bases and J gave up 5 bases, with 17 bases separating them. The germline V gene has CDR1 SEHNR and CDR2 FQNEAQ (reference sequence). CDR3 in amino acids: CASSSVGVGEETQYF. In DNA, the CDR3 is TGTGCCAGCAGCTCCGTGGGGGTGGGAGAGGAGACCCAGTACTTC.

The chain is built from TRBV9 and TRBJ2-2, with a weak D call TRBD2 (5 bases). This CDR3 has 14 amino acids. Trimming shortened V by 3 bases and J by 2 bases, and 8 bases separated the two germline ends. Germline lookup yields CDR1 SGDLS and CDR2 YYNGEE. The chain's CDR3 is CASSASGNTGELFF. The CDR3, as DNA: TGTGCCAGCAGCGCCAGCGGAAACACCGGGGAGCTGTTTTTT.

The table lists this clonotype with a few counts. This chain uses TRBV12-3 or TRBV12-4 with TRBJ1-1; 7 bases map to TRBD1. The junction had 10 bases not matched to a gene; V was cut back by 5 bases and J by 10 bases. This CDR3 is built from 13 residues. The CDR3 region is CASSPTGWLGAFF. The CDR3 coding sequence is TGTGCCAGCAGTCCGACAGGGTGGTTGGGAGCTTTCTTT.

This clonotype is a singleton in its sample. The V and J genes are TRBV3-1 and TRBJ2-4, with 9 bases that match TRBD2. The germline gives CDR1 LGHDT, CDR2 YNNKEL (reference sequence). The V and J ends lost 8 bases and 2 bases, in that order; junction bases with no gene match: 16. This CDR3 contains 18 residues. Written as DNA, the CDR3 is TGTGCCAGCCCCCGGGGTCTAGCGGGGAGTCAGACCAAAAACATTCAGTACTTC. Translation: CASPRGLAGSQTKNIQYF.

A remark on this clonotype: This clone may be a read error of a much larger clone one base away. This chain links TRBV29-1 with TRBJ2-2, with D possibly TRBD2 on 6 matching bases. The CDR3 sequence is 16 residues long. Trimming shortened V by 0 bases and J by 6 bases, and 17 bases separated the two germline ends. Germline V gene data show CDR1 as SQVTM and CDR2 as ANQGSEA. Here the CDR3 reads CSVEDRRGLGAGELFF. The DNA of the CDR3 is TGCAGCGTTGAAGATCGGAGGGGTTTGGGGGCCGGGGAGCTGTTTTTT.

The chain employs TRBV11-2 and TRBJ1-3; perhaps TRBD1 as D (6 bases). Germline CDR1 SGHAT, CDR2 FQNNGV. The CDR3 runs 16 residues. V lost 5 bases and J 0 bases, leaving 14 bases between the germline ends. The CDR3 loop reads CASSLHRVHSGNTIYF. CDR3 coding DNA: TGTGCCAGCAGCCTCCACAGGGTTCACTCTGGAAACACCATATATTTT.

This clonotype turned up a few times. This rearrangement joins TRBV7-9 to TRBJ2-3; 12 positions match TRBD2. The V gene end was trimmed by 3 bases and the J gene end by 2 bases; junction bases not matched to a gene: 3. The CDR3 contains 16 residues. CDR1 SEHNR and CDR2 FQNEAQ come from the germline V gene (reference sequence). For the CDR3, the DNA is TGTGCCAGCAGCTTCCGACTAGCGGGAGACACAGATACGCAGTATTTT. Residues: CASSFRLAGDTDTQYF. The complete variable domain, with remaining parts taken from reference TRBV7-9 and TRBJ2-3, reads DTGVSQNPRHKITKRGQNVTFRCDPISEHNRLYWYRQTLGQGPEFLTYFQNEAQLEKSRLLSDRFSAERPKGSFSTLEIQRTEQGDSAMYLCASSFRLAGDTDTQYFGPGTRLTVL.

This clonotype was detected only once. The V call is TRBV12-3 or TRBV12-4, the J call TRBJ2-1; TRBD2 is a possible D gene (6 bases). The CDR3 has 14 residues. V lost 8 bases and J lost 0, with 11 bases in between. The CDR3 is CASRERVSYNEQFF. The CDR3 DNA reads TGTGCCAGCCGAGAGCGGGTCTCCTACAATGAGCAGTTCTTC.

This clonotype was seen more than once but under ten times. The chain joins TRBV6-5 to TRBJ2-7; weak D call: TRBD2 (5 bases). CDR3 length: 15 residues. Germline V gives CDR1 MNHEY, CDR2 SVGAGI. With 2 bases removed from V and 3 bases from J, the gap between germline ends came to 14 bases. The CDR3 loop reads CASSYGTSPDYEQYF. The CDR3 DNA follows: TGTGCCAGCAGTTACGGCACTAGTCCAGACTACGAGCAGTACTTC.

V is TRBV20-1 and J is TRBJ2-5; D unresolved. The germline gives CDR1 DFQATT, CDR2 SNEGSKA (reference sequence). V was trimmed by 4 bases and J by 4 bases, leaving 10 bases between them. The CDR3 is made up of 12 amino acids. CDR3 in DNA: TGCAGTGCTACCGACCCCCCAGAGACCCAGTACTTC. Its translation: CSATDPPETQYF.

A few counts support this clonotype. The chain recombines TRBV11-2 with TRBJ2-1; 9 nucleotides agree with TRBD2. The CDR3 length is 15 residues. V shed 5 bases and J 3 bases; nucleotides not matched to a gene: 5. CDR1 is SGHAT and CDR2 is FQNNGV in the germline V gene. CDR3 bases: TGTGCCAGCAGCCCCCATAGCGGGGGCTACAATGAGCAGTTCTTC. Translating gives CASSPHSGGYNEQFF.

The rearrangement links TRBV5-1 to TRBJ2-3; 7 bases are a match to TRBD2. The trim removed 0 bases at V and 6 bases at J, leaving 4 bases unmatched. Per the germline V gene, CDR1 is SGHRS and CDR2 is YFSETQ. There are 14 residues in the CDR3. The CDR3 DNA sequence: TGCGCCAGCAGCTTGGGCAGCGGGACGGATACGCAGTATTTT. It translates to CASSLGSGTDTQYF.

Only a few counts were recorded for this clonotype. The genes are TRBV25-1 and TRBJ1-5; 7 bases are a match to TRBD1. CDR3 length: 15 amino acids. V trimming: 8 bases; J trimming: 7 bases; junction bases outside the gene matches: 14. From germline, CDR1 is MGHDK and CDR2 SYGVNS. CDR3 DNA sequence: TGTGCCAGCCGTGCAGGGGGAATCTGGGACCAGCCCCAGCATTTT. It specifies CASRAGGIWDQPQHF.

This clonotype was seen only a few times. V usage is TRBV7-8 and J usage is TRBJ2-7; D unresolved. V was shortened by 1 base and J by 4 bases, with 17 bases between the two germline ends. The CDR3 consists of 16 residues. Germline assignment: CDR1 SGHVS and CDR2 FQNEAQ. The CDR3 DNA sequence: TGTGCCAGCAGCTTAGTTTTTGCAATTGGCCTTTACGAGCAGTACTTC. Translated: CASSLVFAIGLYEQYF.

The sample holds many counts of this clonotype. This CDR3 reads CASSWGGAGEQFF. DNA for the CDR3: TGCGCCAGCAGCTGGGGGGGTGCGGGTGAGCAGTTCTTC. The chain has TRBV5-1 and TRBJ2-1, with TRBD2 matching 7 bases. Per the germline V gene, CDR1 is SGHRS and CDR2 is YFSETQ. The CDR3 is made up of 13 amino acids. J gave up 9 bases and V 3 bases, and 6 bases lay outside the gene matches.

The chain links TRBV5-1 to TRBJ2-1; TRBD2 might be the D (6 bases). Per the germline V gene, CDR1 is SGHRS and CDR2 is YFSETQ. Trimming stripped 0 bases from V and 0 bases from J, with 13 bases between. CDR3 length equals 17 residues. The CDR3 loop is CASSLGGGVSSYNEQFF. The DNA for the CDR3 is TGCGCCAGCAGCTTGGGTGGCGGGGTTAGCTCCTACAATGAGCAGTTCTTC.

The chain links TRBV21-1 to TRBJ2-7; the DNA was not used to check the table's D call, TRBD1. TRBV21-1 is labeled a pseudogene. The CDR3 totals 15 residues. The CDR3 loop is CASSPRGGHSYEQYF. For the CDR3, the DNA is TGTGCCAGCAGCCCTCGGGGGGGGCACTCCTACGAGCAGTACTTC.

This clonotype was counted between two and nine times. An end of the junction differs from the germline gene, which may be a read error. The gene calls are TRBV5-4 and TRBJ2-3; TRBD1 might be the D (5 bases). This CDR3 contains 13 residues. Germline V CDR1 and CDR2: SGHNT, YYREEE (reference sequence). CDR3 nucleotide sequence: TGTGCCAGCAGCACGACAGTTTCGACGGAAAAGAATTTT. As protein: CASSTTVSTEKNF.

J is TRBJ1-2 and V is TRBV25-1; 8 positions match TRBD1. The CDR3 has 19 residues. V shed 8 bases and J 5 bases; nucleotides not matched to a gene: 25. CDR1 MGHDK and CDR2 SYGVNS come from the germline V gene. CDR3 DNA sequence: TGTGCCAGCCTGGCGGACAGGGAGAAATTTAGTGGGGGAACGTATGGCTACACCTTC. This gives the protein CASLADREKFSGGTYGYTF.

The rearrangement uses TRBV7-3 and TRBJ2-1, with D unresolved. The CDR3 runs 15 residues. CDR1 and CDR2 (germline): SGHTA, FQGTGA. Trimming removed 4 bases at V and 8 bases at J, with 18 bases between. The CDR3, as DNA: TGTGCCAGCAGCTCCGACCCCTCTGCTTCCTATGAGCAGTTCTTC. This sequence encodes CASSSDPSASYEQFF.

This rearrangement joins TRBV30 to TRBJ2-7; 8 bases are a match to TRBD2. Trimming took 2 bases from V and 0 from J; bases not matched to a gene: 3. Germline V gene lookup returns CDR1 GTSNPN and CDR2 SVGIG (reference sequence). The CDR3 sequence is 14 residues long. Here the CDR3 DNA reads TGTGCCTGGAGTACGGGACTAGGCTCCTACGAGCAGTACTTC. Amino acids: CAWSTGLGSYEQYF.

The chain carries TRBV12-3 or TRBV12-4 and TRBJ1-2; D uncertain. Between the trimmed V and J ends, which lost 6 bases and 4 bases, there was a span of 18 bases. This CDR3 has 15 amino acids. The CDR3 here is CASRPPERRVYGYTF. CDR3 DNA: TGTGCCAGCAGACCGCCGGAGAGAAGGGTCTATGGCTACACCTTC.

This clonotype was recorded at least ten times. CDR3 bases: TGTGCCAGCAGTGCCCTACCGGGACTACCATCCTACGAGCAGTACTTC. It specifies CASSALPGLPSYEQYF. The J gene is TRBJ2-7, the V gene TRBV27; 7 bases fit TRBD2. The V gene end was trimmed by 5 bases and the J gene end by 1 base; junction bases not matched to a gene: 11. The CDR3 is 16 amino acids. The germline CDR1 and CDR2 sequences are MNHEY and SMNVEV (reference sequence).

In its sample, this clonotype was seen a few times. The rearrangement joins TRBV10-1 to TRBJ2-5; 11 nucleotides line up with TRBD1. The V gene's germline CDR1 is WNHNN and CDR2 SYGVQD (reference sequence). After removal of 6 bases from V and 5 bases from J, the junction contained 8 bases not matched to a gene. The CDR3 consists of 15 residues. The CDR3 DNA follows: TGCGCCAGCAGCACCGGGACAGGGGGTTTCGAGACCCAGTACTTC. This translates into CASSTGTGGFETQYF.

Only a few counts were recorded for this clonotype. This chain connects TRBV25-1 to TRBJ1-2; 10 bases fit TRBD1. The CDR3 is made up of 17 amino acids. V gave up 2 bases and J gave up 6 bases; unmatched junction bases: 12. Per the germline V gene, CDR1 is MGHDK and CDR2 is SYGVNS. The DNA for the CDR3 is TGTGCCAGCAGTGAAATAGGCGCCGGGACAGGGGAGAATGGCTACACCTTC. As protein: CASSEIGAGTGENGYTF.

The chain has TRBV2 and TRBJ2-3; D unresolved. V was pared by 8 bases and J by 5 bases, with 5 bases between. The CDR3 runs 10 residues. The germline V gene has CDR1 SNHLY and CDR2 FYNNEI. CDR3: CASLGDTQYF. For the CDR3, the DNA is TGTGCCAGCCTAGGAGATACGCAGTATTTT.

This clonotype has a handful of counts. CDR3 DNA sequence: TGTGCCAGCAGCTTTGGGACTACGAACACCGGGGAGCTGTTTTTT. As protein: CASSFGTTNTGELFF. The chain combines TRBV13 with TRBJ2-2, with 7 nucleotides matching TRBD2. The CDR3 runs to 15 residues. Germline-derived CDR1 and CDR2 are PRHDT and FYEKMQ (reference sequence). The V gene end was trimmed by 3 bases and the J gene end by 0 bases; junction bases not matched to a gene: 1.

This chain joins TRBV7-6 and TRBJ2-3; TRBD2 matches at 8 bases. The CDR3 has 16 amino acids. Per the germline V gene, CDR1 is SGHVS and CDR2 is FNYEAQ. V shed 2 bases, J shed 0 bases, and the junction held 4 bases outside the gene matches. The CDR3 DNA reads TGTGCCAGCAGCTTAAGTAGCGGGGTTAGCACAGATACGCAGTATTTT. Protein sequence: CASSLSSGVSTDTQYF.

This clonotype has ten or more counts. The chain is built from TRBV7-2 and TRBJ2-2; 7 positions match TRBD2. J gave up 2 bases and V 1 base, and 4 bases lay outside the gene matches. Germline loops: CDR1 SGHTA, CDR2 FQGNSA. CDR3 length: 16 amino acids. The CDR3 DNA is TGTGCCAGCAGCTTAGGGGGGAGGGTTAACACCGGGGAGCTGTTTTTT. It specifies CASSLGGRVNTGELFF.